This T cell receptor (beta chain) was documented in a study of cytomegalovirus exposure and HLA in healthy donors. Those who donated were healthy bone marrow donors. Comments on this clone: Its antigen is unknown.

Overall study findings and caveats: The presence/absence work took it that sequencing depth was about the same across donors.

The CDR3 consists of 15 residues. The V segment lost 4 bases and the J segment 5 bases; nucleotides outside the gene matches: 6. Germline V gene sequence: CDR1 LGHNA, CDR2 YNFKEQ. Primers: 60 Vbeta forward and 13 Jbeta reverse. As handled by the study authors: Per a later analysis, the number of unique TCR beta chains was about 80 million, of which 9 million to 14 million were shared. Libraries were prepared by immunoSEQ multiplex PCR; TCRdb keeps only in-frame clonotypes and omits some of them. V, J and clone size were drawn from that table, and D and trimming were deduced from the DNA. The profile shows under 150,000 clones, about 60% of them singletons.

The receptor was derived from a man in his forties or fifties in good health and CMV-seropositive. Input material: PBMCs. V and J are TRBV4-2 and TRBJ2-1; 9 nucleotides agree with TRBD2. CDR3 in DNA: TGTGCCAGCAGCCCCCGACTAGCGGAAAACAATGAGCAGTTCTTC. Amino acid sequence: CASSPRLAENNEQFF.